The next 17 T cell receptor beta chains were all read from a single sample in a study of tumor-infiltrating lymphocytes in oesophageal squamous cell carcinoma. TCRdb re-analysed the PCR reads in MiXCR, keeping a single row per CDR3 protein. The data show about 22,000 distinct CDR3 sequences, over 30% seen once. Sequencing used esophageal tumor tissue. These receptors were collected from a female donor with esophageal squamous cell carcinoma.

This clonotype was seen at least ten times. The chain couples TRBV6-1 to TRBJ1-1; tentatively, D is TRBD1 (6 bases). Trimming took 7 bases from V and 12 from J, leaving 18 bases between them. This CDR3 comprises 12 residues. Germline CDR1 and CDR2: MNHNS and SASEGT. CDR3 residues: CASTTGPPVSFF. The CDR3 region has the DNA TGTGCCAGCACGACAGGTCCGCCTGTGTCTTTCTTT.

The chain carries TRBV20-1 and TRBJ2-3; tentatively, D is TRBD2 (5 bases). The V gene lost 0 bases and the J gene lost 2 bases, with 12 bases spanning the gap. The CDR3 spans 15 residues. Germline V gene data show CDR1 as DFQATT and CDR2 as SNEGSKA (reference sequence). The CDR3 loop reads CSARDARGLTDTQYF. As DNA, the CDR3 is TGCAGTGCTAGAGACGCTCGCGGGCTCACAGATACGCAGTATTTT.

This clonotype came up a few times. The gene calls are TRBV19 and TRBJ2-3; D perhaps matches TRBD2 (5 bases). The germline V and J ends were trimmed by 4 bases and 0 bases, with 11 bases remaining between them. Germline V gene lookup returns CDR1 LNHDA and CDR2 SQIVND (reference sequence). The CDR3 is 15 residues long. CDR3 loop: CASSKAGLSTDTQYF. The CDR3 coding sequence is TGTGCCAGTAGTAAGGCGGGTCTGAGCACAGATACGCAGTATTTT.

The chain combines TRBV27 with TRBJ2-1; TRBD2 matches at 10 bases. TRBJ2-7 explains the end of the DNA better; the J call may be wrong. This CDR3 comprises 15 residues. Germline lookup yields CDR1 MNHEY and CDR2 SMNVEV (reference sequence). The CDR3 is CASSLLAGANNEQYF. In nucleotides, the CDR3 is TGTGCCAGCAGTTTACTAGCGGGAGCTAACAATGAGCAGTACTTC.

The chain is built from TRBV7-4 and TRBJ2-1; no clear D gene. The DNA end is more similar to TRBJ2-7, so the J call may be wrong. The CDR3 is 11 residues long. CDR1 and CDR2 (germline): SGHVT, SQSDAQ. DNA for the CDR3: TGTGCCAGCAGCCTCCTTGGTAAGCAGTACTTC. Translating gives CASSLLGKQYF.

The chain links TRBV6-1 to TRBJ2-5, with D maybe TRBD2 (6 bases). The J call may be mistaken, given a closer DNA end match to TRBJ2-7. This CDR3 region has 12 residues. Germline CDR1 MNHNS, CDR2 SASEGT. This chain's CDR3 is CASSASGYEQYF. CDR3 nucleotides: TGTGCCAGCAGTGCGAGCGGGTACGAGCAGTACTTC.

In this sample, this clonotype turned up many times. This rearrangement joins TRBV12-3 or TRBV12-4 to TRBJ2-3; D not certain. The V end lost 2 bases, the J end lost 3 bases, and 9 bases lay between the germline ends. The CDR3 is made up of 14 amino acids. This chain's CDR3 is CASSLSGRTDTQYF. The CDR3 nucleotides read TGTGCCAGCAGTTTATCTGGACGGACAGATACGCAGTATTTT.

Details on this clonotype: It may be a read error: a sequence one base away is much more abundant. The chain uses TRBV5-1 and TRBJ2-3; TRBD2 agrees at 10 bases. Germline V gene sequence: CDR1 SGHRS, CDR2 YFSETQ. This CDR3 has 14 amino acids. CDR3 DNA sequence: TGCACCACACAGACTAGCGGGAGCACAGATACGCAGTATTTT. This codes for CTTQTSGSTDTQYF. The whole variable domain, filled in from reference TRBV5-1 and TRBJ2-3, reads KAGVTQTPRYLIKTRGQQVTLSCSPISGHRSVSWYQQTPGQGLQFLFEYFSETQRNKGNFPGRFSGRQFSNSRSEMNVSTLELGDSALYLCTTQTSGSTDTQYFGPGTRLTVL.

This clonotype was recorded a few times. The CDR3, as DNA: TGTGCCAGCAGCCCGGGACAGGGGGCAGGAGAGACCCAGTACTTC. Translated: CASSPGQGAGETQYF. The V gene is TRBV7-9, the J gene TRBJ2-7; TRBD1 matches at 12 bases. The tail of the sequence fits TRBJ2-5 better, so the J call may be wrong. This CDR3 contains 15 residues. Germline V gene data show CDR1 as SEHNR and CDR2 as FQNEAQ (reference sequence).

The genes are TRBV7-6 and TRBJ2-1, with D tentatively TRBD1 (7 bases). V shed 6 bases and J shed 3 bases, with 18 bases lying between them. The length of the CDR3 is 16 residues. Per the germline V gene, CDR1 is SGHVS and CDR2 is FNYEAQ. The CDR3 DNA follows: TGTGCCAGCAGTATTTCCGGGACAGCGGGCTACAATGAGCAGTTCTTC. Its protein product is CASSISGTAGYNEQFF.

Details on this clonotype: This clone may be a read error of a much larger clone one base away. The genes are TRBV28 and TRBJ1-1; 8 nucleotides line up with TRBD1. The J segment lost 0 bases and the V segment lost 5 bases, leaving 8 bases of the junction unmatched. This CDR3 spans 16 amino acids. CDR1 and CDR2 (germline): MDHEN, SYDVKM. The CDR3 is CASSQLTGAVNTEAFF. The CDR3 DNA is TGTGCCAGCAGTCAACTGACAGGGGCGGTGAACACTGAAGCTTTCTTT.

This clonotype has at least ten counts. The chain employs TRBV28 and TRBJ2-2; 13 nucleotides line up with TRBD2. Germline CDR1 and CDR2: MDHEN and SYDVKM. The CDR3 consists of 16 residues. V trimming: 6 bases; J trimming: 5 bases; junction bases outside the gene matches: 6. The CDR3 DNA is TGTGCCAGCAGCACCCCGGGACTAGCGGGGACCGGGGAGCTGTTTTTT. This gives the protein CASSTPGLAGTGELFF.

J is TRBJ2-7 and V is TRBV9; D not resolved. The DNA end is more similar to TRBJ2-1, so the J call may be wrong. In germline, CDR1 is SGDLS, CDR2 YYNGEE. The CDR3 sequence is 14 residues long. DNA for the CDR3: TGTGCCAGCAGCGTACATAGAGGTGGCAATGAGCAGTTCTTC. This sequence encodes CASSVHRGGNEQFF.

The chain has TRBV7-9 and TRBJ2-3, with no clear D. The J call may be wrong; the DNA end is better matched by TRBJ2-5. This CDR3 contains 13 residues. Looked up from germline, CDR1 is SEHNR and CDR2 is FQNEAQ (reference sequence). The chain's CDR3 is CASSLMPDGPQYF. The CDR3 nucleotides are TGTGCCAGCAGCTTAATGCCCGATGGGCCCCAGTACTTC.

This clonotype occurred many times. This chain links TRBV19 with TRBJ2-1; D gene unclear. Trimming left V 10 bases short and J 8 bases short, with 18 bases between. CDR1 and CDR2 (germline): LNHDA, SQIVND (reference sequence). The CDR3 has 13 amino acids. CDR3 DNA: TGTGCCACCTCCCTACGAGGCGACCATGAGCAGTTCTTC. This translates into CATSLRGDHEQFF. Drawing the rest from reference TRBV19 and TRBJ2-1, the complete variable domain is DGGITQSPKYLFRKEGQNVTLSCEQNLNHDAMYWYRQDPGQGLRLIYYSQIVNDFQKGDIAEGYSVSREKKESFPLTVTSAQKNPTAFYLCATSLRGDHEQFFGPGTRLTVL.

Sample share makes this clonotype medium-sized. CDR3 protein: CASSATSLNEQFF. In nucleotides, the CDR3 is TGTGCCAGCAGTGCGACTAGTCTGAATGAGCAGTTCTTC. V and J are TRBV6-1 and TRBJ2-1; a possible D gene is TRBD2 (6 bases). The CDR3 totals 13 residues. From germline, CDR1 is MNHNS and CDR2 SASEGT. Between the trimmed V and J ends, which lost 4 bases and 7 bases, there was a span of 11 bases.

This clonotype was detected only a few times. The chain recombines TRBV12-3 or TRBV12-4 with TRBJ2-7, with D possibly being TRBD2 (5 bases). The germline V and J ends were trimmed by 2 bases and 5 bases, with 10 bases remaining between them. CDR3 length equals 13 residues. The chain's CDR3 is CASSLLDFHEQYF. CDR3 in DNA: TGTGCCAGCAGTTTATTGGACTTCCACGAGCAGTACTTC.